Below, 15 T cell receptor beta chains from the same sample are listed, as sequenced in a study of blood T cell repertoires in COVID-19. TCRdb's table, derived via immunoSEQ multiplex PCR, lists solely in-frame clones and lacks some. The sample lists 70,000 to 95,000 clones; roughly 90% were seen once. The sample comprised peripheral blood. These receptors all come from a man in his fifties or sixties with acute or convalescent COVID-19.

The chain combines TRBV6-2 or TRBV6-3 with TRBJ2-3; 8 nucleotides agree with TRBD2. This CDR3 is built from 16 residues. CDR1 is MNHEY and CDR2 is SVGEGT in the germline V gene. V lost 0 bases, J lost 3 bases, and 5 bases stayed unmatched. The DNA of the CDR3 is TGTGCCAGCAGTTACTCTCGGGGGGGCAAAACAGATACGCAGTATTTT. It translates to CASSYSRGGKTDTQYF.

The rearrangement joins TRBV5-8 to TRBJ2-7; possibly TRBD1 for D (6 bases). From germline, CDR1 is SGHTS and CDR2 YDEGEE. CDR3 length equals 13 residues. Trimming took 0 bases from V and 3 from J, leaving 7 bases between them. The CDR3 sequence is CASSLGQDYEQYV. CDR3 DNA sequence: TGTGCCAGCAGCTTGGGACAGGACTACGAGCAGTACGTC.

Only a few counts were recorded for this clone. This sequence joins TRBV2 and TRBJ2-5, with TRBD1 as a possible D gene (6 bases). The CDR3 length is 13 residues. CDR1 and CDR2 from the germline V gene are SNHLY and FYNNEI. V gave up 9 bases and J gave up 3 bases, with 14 bases separating them. The DNA for the CDR3 is TGTGCCAGTTCACAGGGACATGAAGAGACCCAGTACTTC. This gives the protein CASSQGHEETQYF.

The chain carries TRBV9 and TRBJ1-2, with D hard to call. This CDR3 spans 14 amino acids. Deletions cut 0 bases from V and 4 bases from J, with 10 bases between. Germline values: CDR1 SGDLS, CDR2 YYNGEE. In nucleotides, the CDR3 is TGTGCCAGCAGCGTAGTCGAGGGTCCCTATGGCTACACCTTC. It is translated as CASSVVEGPYGYTF.

The chain joins TRBV5-6 to TRBJ1-2; D is possibly TRBD1 (5 bases). The V end lost 0 bases, the J end lost 4 bases, and 7 bases lay between the germline ends. The CDR3 has 13 amino acids. Germline V lookup: CDR1 SGHDT, CDR2 YYEEEE. CDR3: CASSLAGGYGYTF. In DNA form, the CDR3 reads TGTGCCAGCAGCTTGGCGGGGGGCTATGGCTACACCTTC.

This sequence joins TRBV24-1 and TRBJ2-2; the match to TRBD2 covers 9 bases. The length of the CDR3 is 20 residues. With 4 bases clipped from V and 5 bases from J, the junction kept 19 bases outside the gene matches. The germline gives CDR1 KGHDR, CDR2 SFDVKD. The CDR3 nucleotides are TGTGCCACCAGTGACCCTGGGGGGGCTAGCGGGAACCCGGGGACCGGGGAGCTGTTTTTT. Protein product: CATSDPGGASGNPGTGELFF.

The J gene is TRBJ1-1, the V gene TRBV29-1, with D hard to call. The CDR3 extends over 10 amino acids. V was clipped by 7 bases and J by 4 bases, with 7 bases between them. The germline CDR1 and CDR2 sequences are SQVTM and ANQGSEA. CDR3 region: CSAGGTEAFF. Written as DNA, the CDR3 is TGCAGCGCTGGAGGCACTGAAGCTTTCTTT.

The V gene is TRBV29-1, the J gene TRBJ1-2, with D hard to call. V lost 8 bases and J 8 bases, leaving 15 bases between the germline ends. The germline CDR1 and CDR2 sequences are SQVTM and ANQGSEA. The CDR3 extends over 11 amino acids. The chain's CDR3 is CSHGLGGGYTF. The CDR3 DNA is TGCAGCCATGGACTAGGTGGAGGCTACACCTTC.

The genes are TRBV5-1 and TRBJ2-7; 7 bases line up with TRBD1. The V gene's germline CDR1 is SGHRS and CDR2 YFSETQ. The CDR3 extends over 15 amino acids. Trimming took 4 bases from V and 3 from J; bases not matched to a gene: 10. CDR3 loop: CASSLGPGQIYEQYF. The CDR3 DNA reads TGCGCCAGCAGCCTGGGTCCGGGACAGATCTACGAGCAGTACTTC.

The V gene is TRBV6-5, the J gene TRBJ2-2, with TRBD2 matching 7 bases. Germline CDR1 and CDR2: MNHEY and SVGAGI. With 6 bases clipped from V and 2 bases from J, the junction kept 6 bases outside the gene matches. CDR3 size: 15 residues. CDR3 sequence: CASSLRTSNTGELFF. The CDR3 DNA follows: TGTGCCAGCAGCCTTCGGACTAGTAACACCGGGGAGCTGTTTTTT.

The chain uses TRBV12-3 or TRBV12-4 and TRBJ1-2; TRBD1 matches at 8 bases. The trim removed 5 bases at V and 7 bases at J, leaving 6 bases unmatched. The CDR3 is 13 amino acids. CDR3 DNA sequence: TGTGCCAGCAGTCTCCGGGACAGGAGTGGCTACACCTTC. This sequence encodes CASSLRDRSGYTF.

V is TRBV19 and J is TRBJ2-5; the D gene is possibly TRBD1 (6 bases). This CDR3 has 14 residues. Trimming removed 5 bases at V and 3 bases at J, with 13 bases between. Germline V gene sequence: CDR1 LNHDA, CDR2 SQIVND (reference sequence). The CDR3 DNA sequence: TGTGCCAGTAGTTGGACAGACCAAAAAGAGACCCAGTACTTC. It translates to CASSWTDQKETQYF.

This clone is a singleton in its sample. The chain has TRBV11-2 and TRBJ1-3, with a tentative D call TRBD1 (5 bases). Looked up from germline, CDR1 is SGHAT and CDR2 is FQNNGV. The V gene lost 5 bases and the J gene lost 4 bases, with 15 bases spanning the gap. The length of the CDR3 is 15 residues. CDR3 region: CASSPSRVTGNTIYF. The CDR3, as DNA: TGTGCCAGCAGCCCGAGCAGGGTGACCGGAAACACCATATATTTT.

This clone was detected only a few times. This chain uses TRBV24-1 with TRBJ1-1; 7 bases match TRBD1. Germline V gene data show CDR1 as KGHDR and CDR2 as SFDVKD. This CDR3 contains 13 residues. V dropped 10 bases and J dropped 2; count of bases not matched to a gene: 6. In DNA form, the CDR3 reads TGTGCCACAAGGGACAGAGTTAACACTGAAGCTTTCTTT. This translates into CATRDRVNTEAFF.

The chain recombines TRBV12-3 or TRBV12-4 with TRBJ1-5, with D hard to call. This CDR3 has 13 amino acids. V gave up 2 bases and J gave up 7 bases, with 9 bases separating them. DNA for the CDR3: TGTGCCAGCAGTTTAACGGCAGGACAGCCCCAGCATTTT. Translation: CASSLTAGQPQHF.